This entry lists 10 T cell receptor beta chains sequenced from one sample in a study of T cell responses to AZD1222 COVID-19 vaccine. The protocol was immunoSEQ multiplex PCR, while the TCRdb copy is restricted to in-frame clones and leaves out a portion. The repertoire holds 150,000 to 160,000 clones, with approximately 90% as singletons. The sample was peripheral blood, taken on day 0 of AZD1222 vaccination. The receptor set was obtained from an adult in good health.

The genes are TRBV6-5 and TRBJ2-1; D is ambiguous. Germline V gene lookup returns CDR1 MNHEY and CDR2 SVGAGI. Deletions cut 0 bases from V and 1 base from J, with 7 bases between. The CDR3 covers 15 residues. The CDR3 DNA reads TGTGCCAGCAGTTACTCCGATTCGTCCTACAATGAGCAGTTCTTC. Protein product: CASSYSDSSYNEQFF.

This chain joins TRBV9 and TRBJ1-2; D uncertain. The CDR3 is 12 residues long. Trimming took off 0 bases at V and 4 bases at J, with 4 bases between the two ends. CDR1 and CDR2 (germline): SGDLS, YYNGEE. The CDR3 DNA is TGTGCCAGCAGCGTAGATTCCTATGGCTACACCTTC. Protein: CASSVDSYGYTF.

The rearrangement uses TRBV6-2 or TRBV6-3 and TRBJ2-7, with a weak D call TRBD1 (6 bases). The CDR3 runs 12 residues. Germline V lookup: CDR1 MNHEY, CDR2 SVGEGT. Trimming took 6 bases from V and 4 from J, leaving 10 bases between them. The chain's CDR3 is CASSLQGYEQYF. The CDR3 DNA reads TGTGCCAGCAGCCTACAGGGATACGAGCAGTACTTC.

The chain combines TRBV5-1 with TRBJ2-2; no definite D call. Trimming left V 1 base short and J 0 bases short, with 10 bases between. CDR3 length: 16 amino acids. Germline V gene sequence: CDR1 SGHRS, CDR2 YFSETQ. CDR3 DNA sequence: TGCGCCAGCAGCTTGCCTGCAGCTTCGAACACCGGGGAGCTGTTTTTT. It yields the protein CASSLPAASNTGELFF.

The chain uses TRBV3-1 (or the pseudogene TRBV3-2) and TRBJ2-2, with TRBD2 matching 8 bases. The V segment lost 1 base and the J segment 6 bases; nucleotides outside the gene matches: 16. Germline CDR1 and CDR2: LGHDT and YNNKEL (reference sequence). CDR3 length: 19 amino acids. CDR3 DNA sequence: TGTGCCAGCAGCCAAGCCCGTCTTACTAGCGGCAGGGCGTCCGGGGAGCTGTTTTTT. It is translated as CASSQARLTSGRASGELFF.

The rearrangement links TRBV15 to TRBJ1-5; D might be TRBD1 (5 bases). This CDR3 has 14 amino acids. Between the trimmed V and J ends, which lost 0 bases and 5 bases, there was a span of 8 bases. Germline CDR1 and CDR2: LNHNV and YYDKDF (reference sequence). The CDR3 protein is CATSRDLGDQPQHF. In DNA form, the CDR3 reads TGTGCCACCAGCAGAGATCTAGGGGATCAGCCCCAGCATTTT.

The DNA for the CDR3 is TGTGCCGTATCCCCCTCTCAGGAGCAGTACTTC. Protein: CAVSPSQEQYF. The chain has TRBV10-3 and TRBJ2-7; D gene unclear. From germline, CDR1 is ENHRY and CDR2 SYGVKD. The CDR3 contains 11 residues. V was pared by 11 bases and J by 7 bases, with 15 bases between.

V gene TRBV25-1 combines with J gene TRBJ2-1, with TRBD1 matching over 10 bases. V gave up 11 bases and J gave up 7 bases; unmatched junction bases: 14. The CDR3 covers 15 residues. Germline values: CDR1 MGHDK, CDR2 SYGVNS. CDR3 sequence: CAAPNRQGAVNEQFF. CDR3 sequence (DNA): TGTGCCGCCCCGAACCGACAGGGGGCGGTAAATGAGCAGTTCTTC.

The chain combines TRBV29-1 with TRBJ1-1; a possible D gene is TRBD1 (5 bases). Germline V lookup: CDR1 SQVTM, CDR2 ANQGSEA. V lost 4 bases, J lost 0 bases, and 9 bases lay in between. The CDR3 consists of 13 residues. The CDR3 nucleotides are TGCAGCGTTGGGGGACTGATGAACACTGAAGCTTTCTTT. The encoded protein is CSVGGLMNTEAFF.

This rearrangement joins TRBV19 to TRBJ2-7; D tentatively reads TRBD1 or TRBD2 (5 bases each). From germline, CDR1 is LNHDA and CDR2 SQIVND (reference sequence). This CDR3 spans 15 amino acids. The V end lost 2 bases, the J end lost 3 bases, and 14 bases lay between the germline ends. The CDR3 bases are TGTGCCAGTAGTATATTTAGGGGAGCTGACTACGAGCAGTACTTC. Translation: CASSIFRGADYEQYF.